The 10 T cell receptor beta chains presented below share a single source sample, sequenced in a study of blood T cell repertoires in COVID-19. Sequencing used immunoSEQ multiplex PCR; TCRdb keeps in-frame clones, though not all of them. The repertoire has about 87,000 clones, approximately 86% of them found once; the top ten carry 2.5% to 3.5%. The sequenced sample consisted of peripheral blood. These receptors were obtained from a woman aged 80 or older with COVID-19, enrolled during active disease.

This clone came up a few times. The rearrangement uses TRBV30 and TRBJ2-5, with 12 bases fitting TRBD2. V lost 0 bases to trimming and J lost 5 bases; unmatched junction nucleotides: 4. The CDR3 contains 15 residues. The germline gives CDR1 GTSNPN, CDR2 SVGIG (reference sequence). The CDR3 reads CAWSVGLAGGETQYF. CDR3 in DNA: TGTGCCTGGAGTGTAGGGCTAGCGGGGGGGGAGACCCAGTACTTC.

The V call is TRBV15, the J call TRBJ2-5; the D gene is possibly TRBD1 (5 bases). V dropped 5 bases and J dropped 3 bases, with 10 bases sitting between them. The CDR3 contains 13 residues. CDR1 LNHNV and CDR2 YYDKDF come from the germline V gene (reference sequence). CDR3 in DNA: TGTGCCACCAGCTTCGGACAAGAAGAGACCCAGTACTTC. Encoded protein: CATSFGQEETQYF. The full variable domain, rest sourced from reference TRBV15 and TRBJ2-5, is DAMVIQNPRYQVTQFGKPVTLSCSQTLNHNVMYWYQQKSSQAPKLLFHYYDKDFNNEADTPDNFQSRRPNTSFCFLDIRSPGLGDTAMYLCATSFGQEETQYFGPGTRLLVL.

The chain uses TRBV27 and TRBJ2-1, with a tentative D call TRBD2 (6 bases). CDR1 is MNHEY, CDR2 SMNVEV, per germline (reference sequence). This CDR3 has 14 amino acids. The germline V and J ends were trimmed by 6 bases and 9 bases, with 18 bases remaining between them. This chain's CDR3 is CASSRDSPRFEQFF. DNA of the CDR3: TGTGCCAGCAGCCGGGACTCACCTCGTTTTGAGCAGTTCTTC.

J is TRBJ2-7 and V is TRBV18, with 7 nucleotides matching TRBD1. The CDR3 covers 16 residues. CDR1 and CDR2 from the germline V gene are KGHSH and LQKENI. V shed 1 base, J shed 3 bases, and the junction held 9 bases outside the gene matches. The CDR3 sequence is CASSPQGALASYEQYF. Here the CDR3 DNA reads TGTGCCAGCTCACCACAGGGGGCCCTAGCTAGCTACGAGCAGTACTTC. Filled out from reference TRBV18 and TRBJ2-7, the complete variable domain reads NAGVMQNPRHLVRRRGQEARLRCSPMKGHSHVYWYRQLPEEGLKFMVYLQKENIIDESGMPKERFSAEFPKEGPSILRIQQVVRGDSAAYFCASSPQGALASYEQYFGPGTRLTVT.

This clone was detected only once. V is TRBV11-2 and J is TRBJ1-1, with no clear D. The length of the CDR3 is 12 residues. Germline lookup yields CDR1 SGHAT and CDR2 FQNNGV. The V and J ends lost 5 bases and 5 bases respectively, with 9 bases between them. The CDR3 DNA reads TGTGCCAGCAGCCCTAGGTGGACTGAAGCTTTCTTT. As protein: CASSPRWTEAFF. The full variable domain, rest sourced from reference TRBV11-2 and TRBJ1-1, is EAGVAQSPRYKIIEKRQSVAFWCNPISGHATLYWYQQILGQGPKLLIQFQNNGVVDDSQLPKDRFSAERLKGVDSTLKIQPAKLEDSAVYLCASSPRWTEAFFGQGTRLTVV.

The chain uses TRBV3-1 (or the pseudogene TRBV3-2) and TRBJ1-2; TRBD1 matches 8 bases. CDR1 is LGHDT and CDR2 is YNNKEL in the germline V gene (reference sequence). V lost 2 bases and J lost 8; bases outside the gene matches: 10. The CDR3 loop spans 15 amino acids. The CDR3 here is CASSQWAGGPKGYTF. DNA for the CDR3: TGTGCCAGCAGCCAATGGGCAGGGGGCCCAAAAGGCTACACCTTC.

V gene TRBV5-1 combines with J gene TRBJ2-2; TRBD2 agrees at 9 bases. The CDR3 spans 16 residues. With V trimmed by 2 bases and J by 2 bases, 4 bases remained unmatched. Germline loops: CDR1 SGHRS, CDR2 YFSETQ. DNA for the CDR3: TGCGCCAGCAGCTTAATGCGGGAGGGTAACACCGGGGAGCTGTTTTTT. This sequence encodes CASSLMREGNTGELFF.

The V call is TRBV7-2, the J call TRBJ1-2; 7 bases agree with TRBD1. The germline CDR1 and CDR2 sequences are SGHTA and FQGNSA. CDR3 length: 15 amino acids. Germline trimming cut 0 bases from V and 4 bases from J; bases unmatched to any gene: 5. The CDR3 is CASSLAGQVIYGYTF. In DNA, the CDR3 is TGTGCCAGCAGCTTAGCTGGACAGGTCATCTATGGCTACACCTTC.

This clone was counted only a few times. The rearrangement links TRBV27 to TRBJ2-2; 8 bases match TRBD2. CDR1 is MNHEY and CDR2 is SMNVEV in the germline V gene (reference sequence). The V gene end was trimmed by 6 bases and the J gene end by 7 bases; junction bases not matched to a gene: 10. The CDR3 runs 15 residues. CDR3 region: CASSRHSGSFGELFF. In DNA, the CDR3 is TGTGCCAGCAGCCGACACAGCGGGAGCTTCGGGGAGCTGTTTTTT.

V is TRBV3-1 (or the pseudogene TRBV3-2) and J is TRBJ2-1, with TRBD2 matching over 12 bases. Germline assignment: CDR1 LGHDT and CDR2 YNNKEL (reference sequence). Losses at the gene ends were 2 bases for V and 0 bases for J; bases not matched to a gene: 11. The CDR3 spans 20 residues. The CDR3 DNA reads as TGTGCCAGCAGCCAAAGATCCGGACTAGCGGGGATAAGCTCCTACAATGAGCAGTTCTTC. The encoded protein is CASSQRSGLAGISSYNEQFF.